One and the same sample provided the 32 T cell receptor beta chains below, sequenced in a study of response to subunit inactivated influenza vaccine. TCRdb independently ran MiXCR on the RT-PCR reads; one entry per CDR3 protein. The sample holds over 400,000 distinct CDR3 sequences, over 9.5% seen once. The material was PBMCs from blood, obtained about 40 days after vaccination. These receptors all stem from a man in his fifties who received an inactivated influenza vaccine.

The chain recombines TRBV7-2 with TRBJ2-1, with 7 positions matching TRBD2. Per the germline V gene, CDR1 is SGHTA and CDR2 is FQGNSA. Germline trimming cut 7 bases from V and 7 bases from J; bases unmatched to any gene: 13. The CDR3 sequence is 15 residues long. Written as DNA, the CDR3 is TGTGCCAGCAACCCGGGAGGTTTCGCGTCAAATGAGCAGTTCTTC. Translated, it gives CASNPGGFASNEQFF. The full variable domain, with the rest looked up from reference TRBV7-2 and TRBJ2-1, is GAGVSQSPSNKVTEKGKDVELRCDPISGHTALYWYRQSLGQGLEFLIYFQGNSAPDKSGLPSDRFSAERTGGSVSTLTIQRTQQEDSAVYLCASNPGGFASNEQFFGPGTRLTVL.

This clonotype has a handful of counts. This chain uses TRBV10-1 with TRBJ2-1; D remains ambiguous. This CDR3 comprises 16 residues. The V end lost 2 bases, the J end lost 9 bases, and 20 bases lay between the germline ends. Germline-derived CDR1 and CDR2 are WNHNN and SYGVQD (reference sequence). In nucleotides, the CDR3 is TGCGCCAGCAGTGAGGGGCCGAACTTCGGGCATCGTGAGCAGTTCTTC. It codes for CASSEGPNFGHREQFF.

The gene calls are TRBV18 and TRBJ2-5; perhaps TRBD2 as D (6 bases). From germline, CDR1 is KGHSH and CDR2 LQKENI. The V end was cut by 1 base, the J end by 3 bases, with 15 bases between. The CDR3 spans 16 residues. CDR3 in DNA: TGTGCCAGCTCACCACGGGCAGGCGGAGGGGAAGAGACCCAGTACTTC. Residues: CASSPRAGGGEETQYF.

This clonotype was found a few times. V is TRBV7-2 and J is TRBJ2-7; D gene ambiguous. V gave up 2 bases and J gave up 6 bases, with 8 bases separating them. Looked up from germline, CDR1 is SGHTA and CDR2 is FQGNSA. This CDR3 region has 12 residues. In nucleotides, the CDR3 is TGTGCCAGCAGCTTAACAGCTTTCGAGCAGTACTTC. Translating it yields CASSLTAFEQYF.

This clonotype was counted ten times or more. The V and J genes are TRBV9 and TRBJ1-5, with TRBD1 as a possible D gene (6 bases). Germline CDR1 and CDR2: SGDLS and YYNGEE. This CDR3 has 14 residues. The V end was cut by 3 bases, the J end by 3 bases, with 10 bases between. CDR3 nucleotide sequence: TGTGCCAGCAGCGAGGGGGGGGCCAATCAGCCCCAGCATTTT. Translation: CASSEGGANQPQHF.

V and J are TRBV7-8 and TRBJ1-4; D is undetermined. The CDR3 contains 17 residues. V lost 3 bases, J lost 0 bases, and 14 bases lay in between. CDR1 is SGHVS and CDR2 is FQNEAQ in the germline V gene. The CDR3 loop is CASSLNRLPTTNEKLFF. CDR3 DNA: TGTGCCAGCAGCTTGAACCGGCTCCCCACAACTAATGAAAAACTGTTTTTT.

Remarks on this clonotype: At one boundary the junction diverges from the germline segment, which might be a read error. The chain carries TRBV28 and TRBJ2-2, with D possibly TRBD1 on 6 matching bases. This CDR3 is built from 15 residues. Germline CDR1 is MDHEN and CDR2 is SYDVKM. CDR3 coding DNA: TGTGCCAGCAGCCTACAGGGTACGGACACCGAGGAGCTGTTTTTT. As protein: CASSLQGTDTEELFF.

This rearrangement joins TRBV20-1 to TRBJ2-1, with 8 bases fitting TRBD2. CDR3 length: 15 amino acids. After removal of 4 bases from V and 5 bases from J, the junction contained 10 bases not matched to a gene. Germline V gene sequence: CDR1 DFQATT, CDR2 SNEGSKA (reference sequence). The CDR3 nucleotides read TGCAGTGCTAATTCACTAGCGGACCCAAACAATGAGCAGTTCTTC. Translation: CSANSLADPNNEQFF.

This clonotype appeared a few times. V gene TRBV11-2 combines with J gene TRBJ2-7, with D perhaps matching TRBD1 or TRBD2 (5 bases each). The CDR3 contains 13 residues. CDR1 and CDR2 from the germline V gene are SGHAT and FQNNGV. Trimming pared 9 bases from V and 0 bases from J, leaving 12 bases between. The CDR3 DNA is TGTGCCAGTCAGGGACGAAGCTCCTACGAGCAGTACTTC. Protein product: CASQGRSSYEQYF.

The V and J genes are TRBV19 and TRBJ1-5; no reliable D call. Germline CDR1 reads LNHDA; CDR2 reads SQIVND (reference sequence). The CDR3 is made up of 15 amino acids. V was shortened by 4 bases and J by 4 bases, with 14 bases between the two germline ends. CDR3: CASSTRGSGNQPQHF. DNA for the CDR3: TGTGCCAGTAGTACGCGGGGTAGTGGAAATCAGCCCCAGCATTTT.

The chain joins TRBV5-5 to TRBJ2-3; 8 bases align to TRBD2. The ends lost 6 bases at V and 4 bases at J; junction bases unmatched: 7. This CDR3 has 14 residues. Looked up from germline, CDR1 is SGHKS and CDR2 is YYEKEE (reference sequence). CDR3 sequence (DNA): TGTGCCAGCACCCTTCGGCGGGGGGCAGATACGCAGTATTTT. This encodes CASTLRRGADTQYF.

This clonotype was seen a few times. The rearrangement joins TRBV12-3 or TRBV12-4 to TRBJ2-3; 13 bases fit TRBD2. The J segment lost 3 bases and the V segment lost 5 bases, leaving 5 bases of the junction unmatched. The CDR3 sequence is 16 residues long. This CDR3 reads CASSALLAGGTDTQYF. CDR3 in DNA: TGTGCCAGCAGTGCGTTACTAGCGGGGGGGACAGATACGCAGTATTTT.

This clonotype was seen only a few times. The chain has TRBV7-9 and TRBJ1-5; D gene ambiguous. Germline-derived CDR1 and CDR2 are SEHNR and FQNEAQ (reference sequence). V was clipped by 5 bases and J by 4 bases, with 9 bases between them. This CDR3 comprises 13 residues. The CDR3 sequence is CASSPRENQPQHF. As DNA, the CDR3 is TGTGCCAGCAGCCCCCGGGAAAATCAGCCCCAGCATTTT.

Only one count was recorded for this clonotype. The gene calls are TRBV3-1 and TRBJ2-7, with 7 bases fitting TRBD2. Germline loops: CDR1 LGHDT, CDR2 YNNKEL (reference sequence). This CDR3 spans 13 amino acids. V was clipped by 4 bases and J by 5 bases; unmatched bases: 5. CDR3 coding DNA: TGTGCCAGCAGCCTGGGAGGGCCCGACGAGCAGTACTTC. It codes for CASSLGGPDEQYF.

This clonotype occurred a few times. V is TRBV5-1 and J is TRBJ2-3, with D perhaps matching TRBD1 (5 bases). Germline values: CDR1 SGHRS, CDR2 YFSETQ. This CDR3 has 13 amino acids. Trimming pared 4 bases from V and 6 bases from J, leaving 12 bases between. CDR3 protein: CASSPLRQDTQYF. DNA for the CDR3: TGCGCCAGCAGCCCACTAAGACAGGATACGCAGTATTTT. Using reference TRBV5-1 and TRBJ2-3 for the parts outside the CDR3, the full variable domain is KAGVTQTPRYLIKTRGQQVTLSCSPISGHRSVSWYQQTPGQGLQFLFEYFSETQRNKGNFPGRFSGRQFSNSRSEMNVSTLELGDSALYLCASSPLRQDTQYFGPGTRLTVL.

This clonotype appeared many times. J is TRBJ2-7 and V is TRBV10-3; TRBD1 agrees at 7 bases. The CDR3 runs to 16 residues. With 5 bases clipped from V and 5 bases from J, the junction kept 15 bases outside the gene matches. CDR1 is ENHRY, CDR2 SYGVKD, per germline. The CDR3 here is CAISLSTGVPRDEQYF. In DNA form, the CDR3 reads TGTGCCATCAGTTTATCAACAGGGGTTCCCCGGGACGAGCAGTACTTC.

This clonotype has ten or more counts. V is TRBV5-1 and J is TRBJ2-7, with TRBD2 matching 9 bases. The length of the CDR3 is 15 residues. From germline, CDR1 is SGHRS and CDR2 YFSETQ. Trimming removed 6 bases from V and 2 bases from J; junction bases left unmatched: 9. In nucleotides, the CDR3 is TGCGCCAGCACCTACATGGCTAGCGGGACCTACGAGCAGTACTTC. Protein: CASTYMASGTYEQYF.

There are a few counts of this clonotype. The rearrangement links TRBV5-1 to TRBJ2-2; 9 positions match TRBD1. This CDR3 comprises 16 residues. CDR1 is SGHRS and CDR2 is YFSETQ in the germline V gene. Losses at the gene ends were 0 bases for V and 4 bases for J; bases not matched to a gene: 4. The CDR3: CASSLEQGAGTGELFF. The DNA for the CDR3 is TGCGCCAGCAGCTTGGAACAGGGGGCAGGCACCGGGGAGCTGTTTTTT.

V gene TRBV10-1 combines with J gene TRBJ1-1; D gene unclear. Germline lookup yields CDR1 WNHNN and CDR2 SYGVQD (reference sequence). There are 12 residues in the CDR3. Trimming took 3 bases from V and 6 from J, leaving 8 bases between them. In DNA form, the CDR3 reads TGCGCCAGCAGTGATGGGGTCGCTGAAGCTTTCTTT. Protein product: CASSDGVAEAFF.

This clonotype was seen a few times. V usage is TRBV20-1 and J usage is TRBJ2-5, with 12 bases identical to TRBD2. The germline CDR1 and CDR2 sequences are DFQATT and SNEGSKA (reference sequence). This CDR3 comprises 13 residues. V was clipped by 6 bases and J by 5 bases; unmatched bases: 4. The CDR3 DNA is TGCAGTGCCCAGACTAGCGGGAGTGAGACCCAGTACTTC. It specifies CSAQTSGSETQYF.

The CDR3 region is CASGRTNNEQFF. The CDR3 nucleotides are TGCGCCAGCGGGCGAACAAACAATGAGCAGTTCTTC. The rearrangement links TRBV5-1 to TRBJ2-1; D ambiguous. The CDR3 runs to 12 residues. Trimming stripped 7 bases from V and 5 bases from J, with 10 bases between. Germline CDR1 and CDR2: SGHRS and YFSETQ. Filled out from reference TRBV5-1 and TRBJ2-1, the complete variable domain reads KAGVTQTPRYLIKTRGQQVTLSCSPISGHRSVSWYQQTPGQGLQFLFEYFSETQRNKGNFPGRFSGRQFSNSRSEMNVSTLELGDSALYLCASGRTNNEQFFGPGTRLTVL.

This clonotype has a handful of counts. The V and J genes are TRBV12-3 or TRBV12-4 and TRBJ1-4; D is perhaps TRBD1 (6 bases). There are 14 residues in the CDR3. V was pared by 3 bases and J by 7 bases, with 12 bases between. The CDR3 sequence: CASSFRGRGEKLFF. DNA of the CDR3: TGTGCCAGCAGTTTCCGGGGGCGGGGTGAAAAACTGTTTTTT.

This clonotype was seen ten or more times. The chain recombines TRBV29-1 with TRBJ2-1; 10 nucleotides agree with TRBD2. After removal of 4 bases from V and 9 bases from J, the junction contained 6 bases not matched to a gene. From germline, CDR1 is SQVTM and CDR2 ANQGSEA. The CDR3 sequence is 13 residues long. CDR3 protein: CSVAGTSDVEQFF. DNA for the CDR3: TGCAGCGTTGCCGGGACTAGCGATGTTGAGCAGTTCTTC.

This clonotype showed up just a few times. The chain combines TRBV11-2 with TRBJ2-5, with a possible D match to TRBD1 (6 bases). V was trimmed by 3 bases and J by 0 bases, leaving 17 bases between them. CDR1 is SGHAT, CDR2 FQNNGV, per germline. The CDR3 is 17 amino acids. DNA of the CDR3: TGTGCCAGCAGCTTCCCCAAGGACAGAAAAAACCAAGAGACCCAGTACTTC. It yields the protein CASSFPKDRKNQETQYF.

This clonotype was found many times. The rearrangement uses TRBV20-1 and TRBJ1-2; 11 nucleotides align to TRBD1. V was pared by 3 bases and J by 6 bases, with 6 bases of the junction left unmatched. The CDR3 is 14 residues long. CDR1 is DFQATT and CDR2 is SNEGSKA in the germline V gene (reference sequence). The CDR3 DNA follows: TGCAGTGCTAGCCTCAGGGACAGGGGGGATGGCTACACCTTC. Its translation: CSASLRDRGDGYTF.

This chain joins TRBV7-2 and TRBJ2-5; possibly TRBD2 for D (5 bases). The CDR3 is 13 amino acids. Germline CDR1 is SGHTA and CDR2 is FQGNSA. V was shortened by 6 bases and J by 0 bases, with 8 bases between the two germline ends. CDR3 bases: TGTGCCAGCAGACCGAGGGACCAAGAGACCCAGTACTTC. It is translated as CASRPRDQETQYF. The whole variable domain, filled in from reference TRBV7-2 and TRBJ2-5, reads GAGVSQSPSNKVTEKGKDVELRCDPISGHTALYWYRQSLGQGLEFLIYFQGNSAPDKSGLPSDRFSAERTGGSVSTLTIQRTQQEDSAVYLCASRPRDQETQYFGPGTRLLVL.

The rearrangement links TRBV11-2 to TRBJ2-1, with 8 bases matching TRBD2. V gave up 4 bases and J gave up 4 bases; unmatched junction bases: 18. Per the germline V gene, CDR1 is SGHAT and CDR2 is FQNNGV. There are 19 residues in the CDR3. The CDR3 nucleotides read TGTGCCAGCAGCTCCGGCCAGGGCTTAGCGGGGAGGGCTTACAATGAGCAGTTCTTC. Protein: CASSSGQGLAGRAYNEQFF.

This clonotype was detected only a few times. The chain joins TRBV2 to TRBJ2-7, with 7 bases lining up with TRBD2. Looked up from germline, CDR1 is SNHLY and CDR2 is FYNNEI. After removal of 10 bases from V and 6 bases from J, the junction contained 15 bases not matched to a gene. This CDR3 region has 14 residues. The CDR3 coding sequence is TGTGCCACCTCCTTGGGGGGGAGGGCCGGCGAGCAGTACTTC. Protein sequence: CATSLGGRAGEQYF.

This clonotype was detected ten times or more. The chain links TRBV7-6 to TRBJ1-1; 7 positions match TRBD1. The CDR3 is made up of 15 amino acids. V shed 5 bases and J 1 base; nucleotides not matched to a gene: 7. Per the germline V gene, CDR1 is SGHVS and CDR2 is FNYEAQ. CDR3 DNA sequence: TGTGCCAGCAGCCCAAGACAGGGATGGAACACTGAAGCTTTCTTT. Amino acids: CASSPRQGWNTEAFF. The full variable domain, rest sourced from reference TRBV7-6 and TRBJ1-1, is GAGVSQSPRYKVTKRGQDVALRCDPISGHVSLYWYRQALGQGPEFLTYFNYEAQQDKSGLPNDRFSAERPEGSISTLTIQRTEQRDSAMYRCASSPRQGWNTEAFFGQGTRLTVV.

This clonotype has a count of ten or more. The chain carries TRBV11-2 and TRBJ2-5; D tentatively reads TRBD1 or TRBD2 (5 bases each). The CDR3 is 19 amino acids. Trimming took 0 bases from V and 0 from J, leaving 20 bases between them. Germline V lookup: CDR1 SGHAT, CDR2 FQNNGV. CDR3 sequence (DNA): TGTGCCAGCAGCTTAGATAGTGGTAGGGGACGGTGGTACCAAGAGACCCAGTACTTC. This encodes CASSLDSGRGRWYQETQYF. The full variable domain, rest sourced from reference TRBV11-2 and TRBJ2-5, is EAGVAQSPRYKIIEKRQSVAFWCNPISGHATLYWYQQILGQGPKLLIQFQNNGVVDDSQLPKDRFSAERLKGVDSTLKIQPAKLEDSAVYLCASSLDSGRGRWYQETQYFGPGTRLLVL.

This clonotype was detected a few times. The CDR3 coding sequence is TGTGCCAGCAGTTTACACGTCAAAGAGACCCAGTACTTC. Residues: CASSLHVKETQYF. This sequence joins TRBV28 and TRBJ2-5; D not resolved. Trimming removed 2 bases at V and 3 bases at J, with 7 bases between. The CDR3 runs to 13 residues. Germline CDR1 is MDHEN and CDR2 is SYDVKM.

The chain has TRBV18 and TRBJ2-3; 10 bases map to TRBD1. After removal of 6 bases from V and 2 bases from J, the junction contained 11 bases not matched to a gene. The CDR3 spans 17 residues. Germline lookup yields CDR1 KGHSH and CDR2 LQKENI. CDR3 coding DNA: TGTGCCAGCTCCCCGAAACTGGGACAGGGGTACACAGATACGCAGTATTTT. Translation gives CASSPKLGQGYTDTQYF. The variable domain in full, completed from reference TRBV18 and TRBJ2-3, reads NAGVMQNPRHLVRRRGQEARLRCSPMKGHSHVYWYRQLPEEGLKFMVYLQKENIIDESGMPKERFSAEFPKEGPSILRIQQVVRGDSAAYFCASSPKLGQGYTDTQYFGPGTRLTVL.